The 7 T cell receptor beta chains presented below share a single source sample, sequenced in a study of cytomegalovirus exposure and HLA in healthy donors. Both 60 Vbeta primers and 13 Jbeta primers went into the PCR. The data were produced by immunoSEQ multiplex PCR, yet TCRdb's version contains in-frame clones alone and is incomplete. The sample contains about 120,000 clones, 65% of which appear only once. Specimen: PBMCs. These receptor sequences come from a middle-aged woman in good health and CMV-seropositive.

The CDR3 nucleotides read TGTGCCACCAGCAGAGTTCCGGGAACGGAGTCCTACGAGCAGTACTTC. Translation: CATSRVPGTESYEQYF. The chain carries TRBV15 and TRBJ2-7, with D maybe TRBD2 (5 bases). Germline V gene data show CDR1 as LNHNV and CDR2 as YYDKDF (reference sequence). V shed 1 base and J shed 1 base, with 14 bases lying between them. The CDR3 runs 16 residues.

This sequence joins TRBV4-1 and TRBJ1-2; 7 nucleotides match TRBD1. The germline CDR1 and CDR2 sequences are MGHRA and YSYEKL. This CDR3 is built from 15 residues. With V trimmed by 0 bases and J by 4 bases, 5 bases remained unmatched. The CDR3 is CASSQDDRALYGYTF. CDR3 DNA sequence: TGCGCCAGCAGCCAAGATGACAGGGCTCTCTATGGCTACACCTTC.

Only a few counts were recorded for this clone. This chain links TRBV6-5 with TRBJ1-2, with 7 bases identical to TRBD1. The CDR3 extends over 15 amino acids. Per the germline V gene, CDR1 is MNHEY and CDR2 is SVGAGI. The V gene end was trimmed by 6 bases and the J gene end by 0 bases; junction bases not matched to a gene: 7. CDR3 sequence reads: CASSRQGEANYGYTF. CDR3 sequence (DNA): TGTGCCAGCAGCCGACAGGGAGAGGCTAACTATGGCTACACCTTC.

The CDR3 protein is CASHNRVDYGYTF. CDR3 sequence (DNA): TGTGCCAGTCACAACAGGGTTGACTATGGCTACACCTTC. The chain is built from TRBV6-1 and TRBJ1-2; TRBD1 is a possible D gene (6 bases). The CDR3 is made up of 13 amino acids. Germline V CDR1 and CDR2: MNHNS, SASEGT. V dropped 9 bases and J dropped 3 bases, with 14 bases sitting between them.

This clone was counted only a few times. The chain has TRBV7-8 and TRBJ2-1, with 15 bases aligning to TRBD2. V was clipped by 5 bases and J by 6 bases; unmatched bases: 11. The length of the CDR3 is 18 residues. Germline V gene sequence: CDR1 SGHVS, CDR2 FQNEAQ. The CDR3 DNA follows: TGTGCCAGCAGCACCGGACTAGCGGGAGGGCCTGGGTTCAATGAGCAGTTCTTC. Protein: CASSTGLAGGPGFNEQFF.

About this clone itself: A junction boundary mismatches the germline segment, possibly from a read error. The V gene is TRBV28, the J gene TRBJ1-5; D uncertain. Germline CDR1 reads MDHEN; CDR2 reads SYDVKM. The CDR3 runs 10 residues. CDR3 nucleotides: TGTGCCACTAGCAGTCAGCCCCAGCATTTT. Its protein is CATSSQPQHF.

This rearrangement joins TRBV7-9 to TRBJ2-3, with a weak D call TRBD2 (5 bases). The V gene's germline CDR1 is SEHNR and CDR2 FQNEAQ (reference sequence). CDR3 length equals 13 residues. V was pared by 7 bases and J by 1 base, with 9 bases between. CDR3 coding DNA: TGTGCCAGCACTTTCGGGGGCACAGATACGCAGTATTTT. This gives the protein CASTFGGTDTQYF.